The 25 T cell receptor beta chains below come from one sample, sequenced in a study of shared clonotypes between healthy human individuals. Only in-frame clones appear in the TCRdb table, and some are missing; sequencing was by immunoSEQ multiplex PCR. The sample lists a few hundred thousand clones; roughly 84% were seen once. Sequenced: memory CD8+ T cells sorted from blood. Subset: CD45RO+ cells pooled with CCR7-negative TemRA cells. These TCRs come from a man between 18 and 29 years old in good health.

The CDR3 DNA sequence: TGTGCCAGCAGCTTAAATGGGGTACCAGAAGCTTTCTTT. It codes for CASSLNGVPEAFF. The chain employs TRBV7-3 and TRBJ1-1; D uncertain. The CDR3 is 13 residues long. Trimming removed 1 base from V and 8 bases from J, with 11 bases in between. Per germline, CDR1 SGHTA and CDR2 FQGTGA.

V and J are TRBV4-3 and TRBJ2-7; TRBD1 matches at 10 bases. Per germline, CDR1 LGHNA and CDR2 YSLEER. CDR3 length: 14 amino acids. The V segment lost 4 bases and the J segment 6 bases; nucleotides outside the gene matches: 6. Here the CDR3 DNA reads TGCGCCAGCAGCCCCGGGACAGGGGCGAGCGAGCAGTACTTC. Translation gives CASSPGTGASEQYF.

This clone has a single count. The rearrangement joins TRBV5-1 to TRBJ1-2; no clear D gene. There are 16 residues in the CDR3. Germline V gene lookup returns CDR1 SGHRS and CDR2 YFSETQ. V was shortened by 0 bases and J by 2 bases, with 14 bases between the two germline ends. The CDR3 region is CASSLDVNSLNYGYTF. CDR3 coding DNA: TGCGCCAGCAGCTTGGATGTCAACAGCCTAAACTATGGCTACACCTTC.

Ten or more counts support this clone. The genes are TRBV6-1 and TRBJ2-7, with 10 bases identical to TRBD2. This CDR3 spans 12 amino acids. With 5 bases clipped from V and 7 bases from J, the junction kept 2 bases outside the gene matches. Germline V gene sequence: CDR1 MNHNS, CDR2 SASEGT. The CDR3 bases are TGTGCCAGCAGTACTAGCGGGGTTGAGCAGTACTTC. This translates into CASSTSGVEQYF.

For this clone: The DNA is omitted, as the CDR3 cannot be located on it reliably, and the CDR3 follows TCRdb's listing. This sequence joins TRBV4-3 and TRBJ2-7; the table's TRBD1 call for D was not verified on the DNA. The length of the CDR3 is 19 amino acids, counting both ends. Germline lookup yields CDR1 LGHNA and CDR2 YSLEER. CDR3 protein: CASSQDVPVPRHPSYEQYF.

The rearrangement uses TRBV9 and TRBJ2-7; D not resolved. The CDR3 consists of 14 residues. Germline V CDR1 and CDR2: SGDLS, YYNGEE. With 2 bases removed from V and 0 bases from J, the gap between germline ends came to 9 bases. CDR3 loop: CASSVWASSYEQYF. CDR3 nucleotide sequence: TGTGCCAGCAGCGTTTGGGCCTCCTCCTACGAGCAGTACTTC.

This chain links TRBV5-4 with TRBJ2-7; TRBD2 aligns across 8 bases. The V gene's germline CDR1 is SGHNT and CDR2 YYREEE (reference sequence). Trimming removed 4 bases from V and 3 bases from J; junction bases left unmatched: 6. The CDR3 length is 14 residues. The CDR3 coding sequence is TGTGCCAGCAGCCCCGGGACTAGTATCTACGAGCAGTACTTC. Its protein is CASSPGTSIYEQYF.

V gene TRBV10-3 combines with J gene TRBJ1-1; 7 nucleotides match TRBD1. This CDR3 contains 15 residues. J lost 2 bases, V lost 2 bases, and 5 bases had no gene match. CDR1 and CDR2 (germline): ENHRY, SYGVKD. The CDR3 coding sequence is TGTGCCATCAGTGAGACGGGACAGATAAACACTGAAGCTTTCTTT. Its translation is CAISETGQINTEAFF.

This clone was found once. This chain links TRBV7-2 with TRBJ2-3, with TRBD2 identical over 9 bases. CDR3 length equals 16 residues. Per the germline V gene, CDR1 is SGHTA and CDR2 is FQGNSA. Trimming removed 0 bases from V and 4 bases from J; junction bases left unmatched: 5. The CDR3 sequence: CASSLALSGRSDTQYF. The CDR3 DNA sequence: TGTGCCAGCAGCTTAGCGCTAAGCGGGAGGTCAGATACGCAGTATTTT.

The V call is TRBV4-1, the J call TRBJ2-7, with D unclear. There are 14 residues in the CDR3. The V end was cut by 3 bases, the J end by 4 bases, with 13 bases between. The germline V gene has CDR1 MGHRA and CDR2 YSYEKL. CDR3: CASSHRIEMYEQYF. The DNA for the CDR3 is TGCGCCAGCAGCCACCGGATTGAGATGTACGAGCAGTACTTC.

The genes are TRBV6-5 and TRBJ2-1; no reliable D call. V lost 0 bases to trimming and J lost 0 bases, with 9 bases between them. This CDR3 is 16 amino acids long. Germline CDR1 and CDR2: MNHEY and SVGAGI. The CDR3 sequence is CASSYSSWSSYNEQFF. CDR3 DNA sequence: TGTGCCAGCAGTTACTCGTCCTGGAGCTCCTACAATGAGCAGTTCTTC.

V usage is TRBV29-1 and J usage is TRBJ1-5, with TRBD1 as a possible D gene (5 bases). The germline V gene encodes CDR1 SQVTM and CDR2 ANQGSEA. The CDR3 extends over 15 amino acids. Trimming removed 2 bases at V and 4 bases at J, with 15 bases between. CDR3 in amino acids: CSVELGRVVNQPQHF. The DNA of the CDR3 is TGCAGCGTTGAATTGGGCAGGGTCGTTAATCAGCCCCAGCATTTT.

This clone was observed at least ten times. The gene calls are TRBV19 and TRBJ2-7; no clear D. Germline CDR1 LNHDA, CDR2 SQIVND (reference sequence). V lost 5 bases, J lost 0 bases, and 11 bases lay in between. This CDR3 comprises 14 residues. CDR3 sequence reads: CASSAAVHSYEQYF. The DNA of the CDR3 is TGTGCCAGTAGTGCCGCGGTCCACTCCTACGAGCAGTACTTC.

The chain carries TRBV29-1 and TRBJ2-7; D is undetermined. The V end lost 2 bases, the J end lost 4 bases, and 18 bases lay between the germline ends. The CDR3 is 15 amino acids. In germline, CDR1 is SQVTM, CDR2 ANQGSEA. The CDR3 sequence is CSVESPLDGRYEQYF. In DNA, the CDR3 is TGCAGCGTTGAAAGCCCCTTAGACGGACGTTACGAGCAGTACTTC.

The V call is TRBV2, the J call TRBJ2-7; D ambiguous. V was cut by 3 bases and J by 7 bases, with 13 bases left in between. Per the germline V gene, CDR1 is SNHLY and CDR2 is FYNNEI. The CDR3 totals 13 residues. CDR3 nucleotides: TGTGCCAGCAGTGACACGTATATCAGGGAGCAGTACTTC. Protein sequence: CASSDTYIREQYF.

The V gene is TRBV28, the J gene TRBJ2-7; perhaps TRBD1 as D (6 bases). V gave up 6 bases and J gave up 1 base, with 16 bases separating them. The CDR3 has 15 amino acids. Germline V gives CDR1 MDHEN, CDR2 SYDVKM. CDR3 sequence: CASSTVRQVSYEQYF. The DNA of the CDR3 is TGTGCCAGCAGCACCGTACGACAGGTATCCTACGAGCAGTACTTC.

There are a few counts of this clone. The chain is built from TRBV25-1 and TRBJ2-3; tentative D call: TRBD1 (6 bases). Germline CDR1 is MGHDK and CDR2 is SYGVNS. CDR3 size: 17 residues. Trimming shortened V by 3 bases and J by 2 bases, and 18 bases separated the two germline ends. The DNA for the CDR3 is TGTGCCAGCAGTGAGACGAGGGGGAACAGGAACACAGATACGCAGTATTTT. It specifies CASSETRGNRNTDTQYF.

This sequence joins TRBV7-2 and TRBJ2-7, with 10 bases aligning to TRBD1. V dropped 5 bases and J dropped 4; count of bases not matched to a gene: 11. Germline lookup yields CDR1 SGHTA and CDR2 FQGNSA. The CDR3 extends over 16 amino acids. CDR3 in amino acids: CASSDIPGQGIYEQYF. CDR3 nucleotide sequence: TGTGCCAGCAGCGATATTCCGGGACAGGGGATATACGAGCAGTACTTC.

The table lists this clone with a count of one. The rearrangement uses TRBV7-9 and TRBJ2-2; a weak D match, TRBD1 (6 bases). This CDR3 comprises 15 residues. The germline V gene encodes CDR1 SEHNR and CDR2 FQNEAQ (reference sequence). Trimming took off 4 bases at V and 2 bases at J, with 11 bases between the two ends. The CDR3 loop is CASSYRVSNTGELFF. For the CDR3, the DNA is TGTGCCAGCAGCTACAGGGTTTCAAACACCGGGGAGCTGTTTTTT.

This clone was seen only a few times. The sample has other DNA sequences that encode this CDR3 too. This chain links TRBV28 with TRBJ1-5, with D uncertain. Germline-derived CDR1 and CDR2 are MDHEN and SYDVKM. The germline V and J ends were trimmed by 2 bases and 0 bases, with 5 bases remaining between them. The CDR3 length is 14 residues. The CDR3 sequence: CASSLQISNQPQHF. CDR3 nucleotides: TGTGCCAGCAGTTTACAGATTAGCAATCAGCCCCAGCATTTT.

The rearrangement links TRBV10-3 to TRBJ2-1, with 10 bases identical to TRBD2. CDR3 size: 16 residues. Germline CDR1 and CDR2: ENHRY and SYGVKD. After removal of 0 bases from V and 6 bases from J, the junction contained 5 bases not matched to a gene. The CDR3 sequence: CAISESGAGGINEQFF. CDR3 coding DNA: TGTGCCATCAGTGAGTCGGGAGCGGGGGGGATCAATGAGCAGTTCTTC.

This chain links TRBV25-1 with TRBJ1-1; D gene ambiguous. The V end lost 1 base, the J end lost 8 bases, and 11 bases lay between the germline ends. Germline V gene sequence: CDR1 MGHDK, CDR2 SYGVNS. The CDR3 length is 13 residues. This CDR3 reads CASSEWSRVEAFF. The CDR3 DNA is TGTGCCAGCAGTGAATGGTCGCGTGTAGAAGCTTTCTTT.

The rearrangement joins TRBV7-9 to TRBJ1-1, with 7 bases identical to TRBD1. Germline CDR1 is SEHNR and CDR2 is FQNEAQ (reference sequence). The V gene end was trimmed by 7 bases and the J gene end by 4 bases; junction bases not matched to a gene: 18. This CDR3 contains 17 residues. The CDR3 region is CASTQTGYKTGGTEAFF. The CDR3 nucleotides read TGTGCCAGCACCCAGACAGGGTATAAAACCGGGGGCACTGAAGCTTTCTTT.

The genes are TRBV11-3 and TRBJ2-1, with a weak D call TRBD1 (6 bases). The CDR3 totals 12 residues. The germline gives CDR1 SGHNT, CDR2 YENEEA. V was cut by 5 bases and J by 9 bases, with 11 bases left in between. The CDR3 loop reads CASSPRRGEQFF. The DNA of the CDR3 is TGTGCCAGCAGCCCACGCAGGGGTGAGCAGTTCTTC.

The chain's CDR3 is CASSSRAFGYEQYF. The CDR3 bases are TGTGCCAGCTCTAGCAGGGCGTTCGGTTACGAGCAGTACTTC. The gene calls are TRBV27 and TRBJ2-7, with D perhaps being TRBD1 or TRBD2 (5 bases each). Germline V CDR1 and CDR2: MNHEY, SMNVEV (reference sequence). This CDR3 comprises 14 residues. V was pared by 8 bases and J by 4 bases, with 18 bases between.